This TCR beta chain was identified during a study of blood T cell repertoires in COVID-19. Study details: Acute and convalescent COVID-19 specimens originated in the United States, Italy and Spain. T cells, B-cell-depleted T cells, or PBMCs supplied cDNA or gDNA.

As originally analysed: Amplification from reference gene primers served as the basis for estimated nucleated cell counts. Profiling relied on immunoSEQ multiplex PCR, and the TCRdb table lists in-frame clones only, not all of them. V and J calls plus clone size are reproduced from that table; the DNA served to infer D and trimming. Among 35,000 to 45,000 clones, roughly 87% were seen once, and the ten largest hold 20% to 25%. The source of this sequence is a man aged 55 to 69 with acute or convalescent COVID-19. Sequencing input: peripheral blood.

CDR3 protein: CASSQRAGGMSEQFF. In DNA form, the CDR3 reads TGTGCCAGCAGCCAGAGAGCGGGAGGTATGAGTGAGCAGTTCTTC. The rearrangement links TRBV3-1 (or the pseudogene TRBV3-2) to TRBJ2-1; 9 bases line up with TRBD2. The CDR3 has 15 residues. Germline CDR1 LGHDT, CDR2 YNNKEL (reference sequence). Germline trimming cut 3 bases from V and 9 bases from J; bases unmatched to any gene: 9.